These T cell receptor beta chains were read from a single sample in a study of vaccination effects on CD4 cells after COVID-19. Sequencing used immunoSEQ multiplex PCR; TCRdb keeps in-frame clones, though not all of them. The table records more than 35,000 clones, over 60% of them present only once. Their target antigens are unknown. The specimen was CD4+ T cells from PBMCs cultured without peptide, collected after COVID-19 vaccination. These receptors were taken from a human donor who received a COVID-19 vaccine. CDR3s include the opening cysteine and the closing phenylalanine or tryptophan.

v_call	j_call	cdr3_aa
TRBV7-9	TRBJ2-7	CASSLAGGDEQYF
TRBV7-2	TRBJ1-4	CASSLARGTNEKLFF
TRBV11-2	TRBJ1-2	CASSLADRANYGYTF
TRBV3-1/TRBV3-2	TRBJ1-3	CASSRGLRSGNTIYF
TRBV3-1/TRBV3-2	TRBJ2-6	CASSQWSSGANVLTF
TRBV6-2/TRBV6-3	TRBJ2-3	CASSYAAVDTQYF
TRBV19	TRBJ1-5	CASSIRRAGPNQPQHF
TRBV3-1/TRBV3-2	TRBJ2-3	CASSLMGGATDTQYF
TRBV4-2	TRBJ2-5	CASSPRPKETQYF
TRBV5-1	TRBJ2-3	CASTGMTSGLTDTQYF
TRBV12-3/TRBV12-4	TRBJ1-5	CASTTINQPQHF
TRBV25-1	TRBJ2-7	CASRDRGPPYEQYF
TRBV29-1	TRBJ2-1	CSMRGGTGGYNEQFF
TRBV9	TRBJ2-5	CASSVDLAGGETQYF
TRBV5-1	TRBJ2-3	CASKLVTSFADTQYF
TRBV9	TRBJ2-7	CASSARGGEQYF